This TCR beta chain was identified during a study of identical twins. TCRdb reprocessed the 5' RACE reads with MiXCR, giving one entry per CDR3 protein. This sample has a few hundred thousand distinct CDR3 sequences, with 13% to 15% found just once. A few counts support this clonotype. The antigen is not known. Study results and caveats: A cross-sectional statistical analysis, not follow-up of the same donors, supported the conclusions.

Trimming shortened V by 8 bases and J by 1 base, and 12 bases separated the two germline ends. Germline CDR1 and CDR2: ENHRY and SYGVKD. The CDR3 length is 15 residues. This sample also belongs to another study, concerning yellow fever vaccine responses in identical twins.

The receptor comes from a woman aged 18-30 years in good health. The sequenced material came from CD4+ T cells sorted from blood. This chain links TRBV10-3 with TRBJ2-6, with D perhaps TRBD2 (6 bases). CDR3 sequence: CAIVGGDSGANVLTF. Here the CDR3 DNA reads TGTGCCATCGTTGGAGGGGATTCTGGGGCCAACGTCCTGACTTTC.